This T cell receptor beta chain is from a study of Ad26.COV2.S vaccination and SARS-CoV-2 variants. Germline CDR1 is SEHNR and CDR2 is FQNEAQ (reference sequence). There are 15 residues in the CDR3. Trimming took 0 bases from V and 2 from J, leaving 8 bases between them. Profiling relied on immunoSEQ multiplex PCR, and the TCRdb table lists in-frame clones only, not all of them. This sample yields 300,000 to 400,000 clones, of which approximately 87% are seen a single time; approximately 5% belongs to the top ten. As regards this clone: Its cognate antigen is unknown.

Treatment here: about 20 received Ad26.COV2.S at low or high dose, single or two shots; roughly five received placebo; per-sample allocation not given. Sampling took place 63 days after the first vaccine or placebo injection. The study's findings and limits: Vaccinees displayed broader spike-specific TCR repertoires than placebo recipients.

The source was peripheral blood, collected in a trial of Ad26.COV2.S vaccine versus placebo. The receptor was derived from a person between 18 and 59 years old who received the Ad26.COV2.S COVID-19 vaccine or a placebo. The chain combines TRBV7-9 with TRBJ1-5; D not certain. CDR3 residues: CASSLAGPGNQPQHF. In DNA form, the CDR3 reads TGTGCCAGCAGCTTAGCCGGCCCCGGCAATCAGCCCCAGCATTTT.